Listed here are 4 T cell receptor beta chains from one sample, sequenced in a study of technical replicates of blood from a handful of donors. Profiling relied on immunoSEQ multiplex PCR, and the TCRdb table lists in-frame clones only, not all of them. The sample has more than 65,000 clones, 92% seen once. What was sequenced was T cells isolated from PBMCs. Receptor source: a human donor in good health.

The chain couples TRBV6-1 to TRBJ1-1, with 7 bases lining up with TRBD1. Germline CDR1 is MNHNS and CDR2 is SASEGT. Trimming took 4 bases from V and 2 from J; bases not matched to a gene: 4. This CDR3 is 14 amino acids long. In DNA form, the CDR3 reads TGTGCCAGCAGTGCGAGACAGGGTAACACTGAAGCTTTCTTT. Amino acid sequence: CASSARQGNTEAFF.

Only a few counts were recorded for this clone. The chain joins TRBV5-3 to TRBJ1-5; the D gene is possibly TRBD1 (6 bases). TRBV5-3 counts as an open reading frame of uncertain function. V gave up 1 base and J gave up 7 bases, with 21 bases separating them. There are 17 residues in the CDR3. CDR3 sequence (DNA): TGTGCCAGAAGCTTGTTCACGAGGATCAGGGGAGGGCAGCCCCAGCATTTT. Its translation: CARSLFTRIRGGQPQHF.

This sequence joins TRBV5-1 and TRBJ2-7, with D perhaps TRBD2 (5 bases). Trimming removed 2 bases at V and 6 bases at J, with 15 bases between. Per germline, CDR1 SGHRS and CDR2 YFSETQ. The CDR3 is 14 amino acids. This chain's CDR3 is CASSFERSWGEQYF. As DNA, the CDR3 is TGCGCCAGCAGCTTTGAGCGGAGCTGGGGCGAGCAGTACTTC.

The V call is TRBV29-1, the J call TRBJ1-2; D ambiguous. The CDR3 is 11 amino acids. Germline V lookup: CDR1 SQVTM, CDR2 ANQGSEA. V dropped 7 bases and J dropped 2 bases, with 8 bases sitting between them. DNA for the CDR3: TGCAGCGCCACAGACAACTATGGCTACACCTTC. This codes for CSATDNYGYTF.